The T cell receptor beta chain under discussion was sequenced for a study of cytomegalovirus exposure and HLA in healthy donors. General study results and limits: The investigators catalogued 150 to 200 TCR beta chains as cytomegalovirus-associated. Common viral pathogens seemed to be connected with several of the most significant clusters, according to a later analysis. In a later analysis, a missense DCLRE1C variant was linked to TCR beta V- and J-gene trimming.

V was clipped by 3 bases and J by 8 bases; unmatched bases: 8. Germline CDR1 is MNHEY and CDR2 is SMNVEV (reference sequence). The CDR3 runs 15 residues. About this clone: The target antigen is unknown.

60 Vbeta and 13 Jbeta primers were used in PCR. Authors' data handling: There were some 87 million unique TCR beta chains by a later count, and 10 million to 12 million of them were shared. TCRdb's table, derived via immunoSEQ multiplex PCR, lists solely in-frame clones and lacks some. V and J calls and clone size are as listed in that table; D and trimming were resolved from the DNA. The sample holds 100,000 to 150,000 clones, about 78% seen once. The genes are TRBV27 and TRBJ1-5, with 9 bases matching TRBD1. The sequencing input was PBMCs. The sequence derives from a female donor in good health and CMV-seronegative. The chain's CDR3 is CASSLSTGGAKPQHF. The CDR3 DNA sequence: TGTGCCAGCAGTTTGTCTACAGGGGGCGCAAAGCCCCAGCATTTT.